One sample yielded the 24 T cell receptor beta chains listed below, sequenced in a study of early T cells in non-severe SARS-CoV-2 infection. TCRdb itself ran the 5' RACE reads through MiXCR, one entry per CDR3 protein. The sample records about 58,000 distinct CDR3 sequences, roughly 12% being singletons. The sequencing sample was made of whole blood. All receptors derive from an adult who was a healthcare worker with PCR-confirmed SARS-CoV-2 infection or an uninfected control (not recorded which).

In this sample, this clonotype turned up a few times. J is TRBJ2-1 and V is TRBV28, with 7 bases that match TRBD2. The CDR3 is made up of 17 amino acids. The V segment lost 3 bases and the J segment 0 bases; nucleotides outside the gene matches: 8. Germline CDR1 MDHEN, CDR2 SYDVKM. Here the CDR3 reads CASSFPLGGSSYNEQFF. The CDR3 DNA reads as TGTGCCAGCAGTTTCCCCCTCGGGGGGAGCTCCTACAATGAGCAGTTCTTC. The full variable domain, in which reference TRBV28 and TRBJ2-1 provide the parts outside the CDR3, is DVKVTQSSRYLVKRTGEKVFLECVQDMDHENMFWYRQDPGLGLRLIYFSYDVKMKEKGDIPEGYSVSREKKERFSLILESASTNQTSMYLCASSFPLGGSSYNEQFFGPGTRLTVL.

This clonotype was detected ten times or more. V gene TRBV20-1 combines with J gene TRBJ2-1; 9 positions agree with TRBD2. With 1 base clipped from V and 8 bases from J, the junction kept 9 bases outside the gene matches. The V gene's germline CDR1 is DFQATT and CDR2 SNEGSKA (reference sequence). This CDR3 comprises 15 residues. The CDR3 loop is CSARVGGRAFDEQFF. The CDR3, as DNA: TGCAGTGCTAGAGTGGGCGGGAGGGCCTTTGATGAGCAGTTCTTC.

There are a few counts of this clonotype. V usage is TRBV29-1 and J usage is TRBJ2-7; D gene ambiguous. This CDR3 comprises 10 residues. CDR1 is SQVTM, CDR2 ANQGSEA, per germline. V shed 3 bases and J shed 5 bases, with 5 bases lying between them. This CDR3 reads CSVESHEQYF. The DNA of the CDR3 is TGCAGCGTTGAGAGCCACGAGCAGTACTTC.

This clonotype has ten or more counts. DNA of the CDR3: TGCGCCAGCAGGACCCCCCCTCCAGGGGACGCTGAAGCTTTCTTT. Translating gives CASRTPPPGDAEAFF. The rearrangement joins TRBV10-2 to TRBJ1-1; the D gene is possibly TRBD1 (6 bases). The CDR3 has 15 amino acids. CDR1 is WSHSY, CDR2 SAAADI, per germline. V lost 6 bases and J 6 bases, leaving 20 bases between the germline ends.

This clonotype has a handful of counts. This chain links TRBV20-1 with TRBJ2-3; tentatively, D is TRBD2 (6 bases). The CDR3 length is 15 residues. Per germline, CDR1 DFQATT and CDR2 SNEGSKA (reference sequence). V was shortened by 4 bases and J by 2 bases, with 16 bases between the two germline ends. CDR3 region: CSAMGVADYTDTQYF. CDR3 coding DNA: TGCAGTGCTATGGGAGTAGCGGACTACACAGATACGCAGTATTTT.

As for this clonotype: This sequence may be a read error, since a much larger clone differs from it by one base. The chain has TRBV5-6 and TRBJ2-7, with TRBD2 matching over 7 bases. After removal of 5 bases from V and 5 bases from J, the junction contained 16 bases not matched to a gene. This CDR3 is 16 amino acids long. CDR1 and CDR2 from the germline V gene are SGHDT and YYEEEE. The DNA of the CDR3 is TGTGCCAGCAGTCTGTGGGGGAGCGGGGTTTTTGACGAGCAGTACTTC. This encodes CASSLWGSGVFDEQYF. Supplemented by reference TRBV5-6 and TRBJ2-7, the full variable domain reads DAGVTQSPTHLIKTRGQQVTLRCSPKSGHDTVSWYQQALGQGPQFIFQYYEEEERQRGNFPDRFSGHQFPNYSSELNVNALLLGDSALYLCASSLWGSGVFDEQYFGPGTRLTVT.

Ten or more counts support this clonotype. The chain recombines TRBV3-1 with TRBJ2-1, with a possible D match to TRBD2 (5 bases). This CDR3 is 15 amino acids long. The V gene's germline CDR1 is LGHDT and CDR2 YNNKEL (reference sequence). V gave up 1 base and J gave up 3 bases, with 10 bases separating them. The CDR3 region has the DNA TGTGCCAGCAGCCAAGGGGGAGCAGACTACAATGAGCAGTTCTTC. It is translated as CASSQGGADYNEQFF.

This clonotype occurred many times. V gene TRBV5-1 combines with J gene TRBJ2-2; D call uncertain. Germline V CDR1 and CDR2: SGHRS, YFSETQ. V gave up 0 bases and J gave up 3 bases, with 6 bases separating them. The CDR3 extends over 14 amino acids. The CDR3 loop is CASSLGFDTGELFF. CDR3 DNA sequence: TGCGCCAGCAGCTTGGGTTTTGACACCGGGGAGCTGTTTTTT.

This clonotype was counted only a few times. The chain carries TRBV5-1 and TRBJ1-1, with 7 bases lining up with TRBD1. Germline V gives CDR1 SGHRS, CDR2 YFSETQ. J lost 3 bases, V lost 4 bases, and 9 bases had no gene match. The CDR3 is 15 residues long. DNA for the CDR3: TGCGCCAGCAGCCCCCCCAGGGGGGACTACACTGAAGCTTTCTTT. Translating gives CASSPPRGDYTEAFF. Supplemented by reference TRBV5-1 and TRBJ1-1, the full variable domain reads KAGVTQTPRYLIKTRGQQVTLSCSPISGHRSVSWYQQTPGQGLQFLFEYFSETQRNKGNFPGRFSGRQFSNSRSEMNVSTLELGDSALYLCASSPPRGDYTEAFFGQGTRLTVV.

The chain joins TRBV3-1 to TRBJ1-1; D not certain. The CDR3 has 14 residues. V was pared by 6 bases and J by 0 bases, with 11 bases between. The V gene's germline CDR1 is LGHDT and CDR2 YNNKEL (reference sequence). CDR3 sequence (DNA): TGTGCCAGCAGAGGTACAAGCATGAACACTGAAGCTTTCTTT. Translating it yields CASRGTSMNTEAFF. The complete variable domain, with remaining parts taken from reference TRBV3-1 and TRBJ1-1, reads DTAVSQTPKYLVTQMGNDKSIKCEQNLGHDTMYWYKQDSKKFLKIMFSYNNKELIINETVPNRFSPKSPDKAHLNLHINSLELGDSAVYFCASRGTSMNTEAFFGQGTRLTVV.

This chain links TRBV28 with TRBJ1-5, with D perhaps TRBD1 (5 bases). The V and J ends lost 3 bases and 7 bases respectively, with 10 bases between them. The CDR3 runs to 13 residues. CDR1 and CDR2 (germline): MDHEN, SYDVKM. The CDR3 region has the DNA TGTGCCAGCAGTTTCGCCAGGGAACAGCCCCAGCATTTT. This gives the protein CASSFAREQPQHF.

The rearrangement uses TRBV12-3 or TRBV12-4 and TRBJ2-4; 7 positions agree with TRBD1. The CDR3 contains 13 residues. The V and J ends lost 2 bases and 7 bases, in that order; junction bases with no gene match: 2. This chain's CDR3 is CASSLTGDNIQYF. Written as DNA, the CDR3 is TGTGCCAGCAGTTTAACAGGGGACAACATTCAGTACTTC.

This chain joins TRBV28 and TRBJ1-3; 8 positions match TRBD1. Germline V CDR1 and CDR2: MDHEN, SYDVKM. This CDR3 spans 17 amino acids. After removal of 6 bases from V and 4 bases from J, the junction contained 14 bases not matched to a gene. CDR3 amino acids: CASSSPSGGNRGNTIYF. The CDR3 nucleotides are TGTGCCAGCAGCTCTCCCTCAGGGGGCAATCGGGGAAACACCATATATTTT.

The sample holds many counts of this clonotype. The DNA for the CDR3 is TGCGCCAGCAGTCAAAGGGCAGGGGACTACGAGCAGTACTTC. Translating gives CASSQRAGDYEQYF. The V and J genes are TRBV23-1 and TRBJ2-7, with D tentatively TRBD1 (6 bases). TRBV23-1 is filed as an ORF, its function uncertain. Between the trimmed V and J ends, which lost 2 bases and 3 bases, there was a span of 11 bases. The CDR3 runs 14 residues.

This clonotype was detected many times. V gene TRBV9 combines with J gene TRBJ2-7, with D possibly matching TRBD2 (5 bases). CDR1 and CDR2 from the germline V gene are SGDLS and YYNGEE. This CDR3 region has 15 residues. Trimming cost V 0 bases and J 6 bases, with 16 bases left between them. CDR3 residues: CASSVVSGSLGEQYF. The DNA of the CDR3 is TGTGCCAGCAGCGTAGTTTCGGGGTCCCTCGGCGAGCAGTACTTC.

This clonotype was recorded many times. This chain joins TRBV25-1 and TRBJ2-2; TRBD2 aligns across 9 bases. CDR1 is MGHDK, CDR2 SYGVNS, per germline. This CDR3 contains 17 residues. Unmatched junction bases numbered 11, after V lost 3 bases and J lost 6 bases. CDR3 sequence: CASSDSARGRAAGELFF. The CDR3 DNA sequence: TGTGCCAGCAGTGATTCGGCTCGCGGGAGGGCCGCCGGGGAGCTGTTTTTT.

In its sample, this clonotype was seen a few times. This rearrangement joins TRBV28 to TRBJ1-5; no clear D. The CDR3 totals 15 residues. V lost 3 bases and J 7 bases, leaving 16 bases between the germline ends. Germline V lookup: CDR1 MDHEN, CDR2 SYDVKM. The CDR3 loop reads CASSFPGRTYQPQHF. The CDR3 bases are TGTGCCAGCAGTTTCCCGGGCCGTACTTACCAGCCCCAGCATTTT.

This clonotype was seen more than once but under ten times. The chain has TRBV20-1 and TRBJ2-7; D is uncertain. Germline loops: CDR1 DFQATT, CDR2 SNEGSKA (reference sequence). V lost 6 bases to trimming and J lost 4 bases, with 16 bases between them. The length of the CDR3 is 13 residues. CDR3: CSARPLGRYEQYF. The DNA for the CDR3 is TGCAGTGCCCGCCCCTTGGGTAGATACGAGCAGTACTTC.

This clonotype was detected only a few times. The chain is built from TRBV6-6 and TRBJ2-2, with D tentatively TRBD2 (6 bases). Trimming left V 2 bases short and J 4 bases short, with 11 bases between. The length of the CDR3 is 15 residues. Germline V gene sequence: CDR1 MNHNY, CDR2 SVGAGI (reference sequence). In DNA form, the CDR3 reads TGTGCCAGCAGTTACGGGGCGGGAAGCACCGGGGAGCTGTTTTTT. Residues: CASSYGAGSTGELFF.

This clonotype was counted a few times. The CDR3 sequence: CSVEDSKANEQFF. The CDR3 bases are TGCAGCGTTGAGGACAGTAAGGCCAATGAGCAGTTCTTC. The chain is built from TRBV29-1 and TRBJ2-1, with D maybe TRBD1 (6 bases). Germline V gene data show CDR1 as SQVTM and CDR2 as ANQGSEA. The V end lost 3 bases, the J end lost 6 bases, and 12 bases lay between the germline ends. This CDR3 is built from 13 residues.

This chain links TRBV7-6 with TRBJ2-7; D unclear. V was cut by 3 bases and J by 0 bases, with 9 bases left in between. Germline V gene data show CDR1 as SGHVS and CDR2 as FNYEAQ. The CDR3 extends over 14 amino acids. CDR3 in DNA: TGTGCCAGCAGCTTCGCACACAGCTCCTACGAGCAGTACTTC. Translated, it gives CASSFAHSSYEQYF.

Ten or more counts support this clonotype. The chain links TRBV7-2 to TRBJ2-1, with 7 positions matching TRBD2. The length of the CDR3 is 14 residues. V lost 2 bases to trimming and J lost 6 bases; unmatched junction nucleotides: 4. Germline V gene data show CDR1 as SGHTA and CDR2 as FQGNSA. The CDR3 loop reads CASSLPGLFNEQFF. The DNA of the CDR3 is TGTGCCAGCAGCTTACCGGGACTATTCAATGAGCAGTTCTTC. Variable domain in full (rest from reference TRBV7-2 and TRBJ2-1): GAGVSQSPSNKVTEKGKDVELRCDPISGHTALYWYRQSLGQGLEFLIYFQGNSAPDKSGLPSDRFSAERTGGSVSTLTIQRTQQEDSAVYLCASSLPGLFNEQFFGPGTRLTVL.

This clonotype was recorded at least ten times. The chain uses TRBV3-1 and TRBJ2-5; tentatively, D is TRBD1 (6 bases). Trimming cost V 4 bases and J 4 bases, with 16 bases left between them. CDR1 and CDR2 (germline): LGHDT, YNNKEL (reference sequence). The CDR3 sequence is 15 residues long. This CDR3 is CASSPQHRVGETQYF. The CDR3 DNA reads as TGTGCCAGCAGCCCACAGCACAGGGTAGGAGAGACCCAGTACTTC.

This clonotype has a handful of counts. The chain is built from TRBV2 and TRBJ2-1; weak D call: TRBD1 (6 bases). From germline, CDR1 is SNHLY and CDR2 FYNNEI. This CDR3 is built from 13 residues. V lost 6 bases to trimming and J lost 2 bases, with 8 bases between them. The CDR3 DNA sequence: TGTGCCAGCAGGGACAGTACCTACAATGAGCAGTTCTTC. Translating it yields CASRDSTYNEQFF.